This TCR beta chain originates from a study of response to subunit inactivated influenza vaccine. CDR3 length: 14 residues. In germline, CDR1 is SEHNR, CDR2 FQNEAQ (reference sequence). The germline V and J ends were trimmed by 4 bases and 5 bases, with 14 bases remaining between them. General study findings and limits: The authors suggested that few new T cells are recruited per seasonal influenza vaccination.

TCRdb reprocessed the RT-PCR reads with MiXCR, giving one entry per CDR3 protein. The repertoire holds over 750,000 distinct CDR3 sequences, with around 20% as singletons. About this clonotype: Its target is unknown.

Sequenced material: PBMCs from blood, taken roughly 5 days after vaccination. The sequence derives from a man between 45 and 60 years old who received an inactivated influenza vaccine. This chain links TRBV7-9 with TRBJ2-5; no clear D gene. The CDR3 sequence: CASSWGTGGETQYF. In nucleotides, the CDR3 is TGTGCCAGCAGCTGGGGAACGGGTGGGGAGACCCAGTACTTC.